This note documents a single TCR beta chain sequence. These data come from a study of blood T cell repertoires in COVID-19. Study summary: Samples taken during acute and convalescent COVID-19 were collected in the United States, Italy and Spain. The cDNA or gDNA used as material had been derived from T cells, B-cell-depleted T cells, or PBMCs.

The CDR3 is 13 residues long. V was clipped by 5 bases and J by 3 bases, with 10 bases between them. CDR1 is SEHNR and CDR2 is FQNEAQ in the germline V gene (reference sequence). TCRdb's table, derived via immunoSEQ multiplex PCR, lists solely in-frame clones and lacks some. This sample carries roughly 100,000 clones, about 72% of them seen once, and the ten largest clones take roughly 10%. Material for sequencing was peripheral blood. The receptor was isolated from a man in his 60s with active or convalescent COVID-19. The rearrangement uses TRBV7-9 and TRBJ1-2; D ambiguous. The CDR3 loop reads CASSHTVYYGYTF. For the CDR3, the DNA is TGTGCCAGCAGCCACACAGTCTACTATGGCTACACCTTC.